This TCR beta chain came from a study of shared clonotypes between healthy human individuals. Produced via immunoSEQ multiplex PCR; TCRdb's table is partial and in-frame only. Of under 650,000 clones listed, 90% to 97% are singletons. This CDR3 contains 11 residues. Germline assignment: CDR1 SEHNR and CDR2 FQNEAQ (reference sequence). V lost 1 base and J lost 12, with 9 bases in between. The rearrangement joins TRBV7-9 to TRBJ2-5; possibly TRBD2 for D (5 bases). This TCR came from a woman aged 25 to 39 in good health. Source material: naive CD4+ T cells sorted from blood. Documented subset: CD45RA+ positively selected. CDR3 region: CASSLGLEEYF. CDR3 coding DNA: TGTGCCAGCAGCTTAGGTCTGGAGGAGTACTTC.